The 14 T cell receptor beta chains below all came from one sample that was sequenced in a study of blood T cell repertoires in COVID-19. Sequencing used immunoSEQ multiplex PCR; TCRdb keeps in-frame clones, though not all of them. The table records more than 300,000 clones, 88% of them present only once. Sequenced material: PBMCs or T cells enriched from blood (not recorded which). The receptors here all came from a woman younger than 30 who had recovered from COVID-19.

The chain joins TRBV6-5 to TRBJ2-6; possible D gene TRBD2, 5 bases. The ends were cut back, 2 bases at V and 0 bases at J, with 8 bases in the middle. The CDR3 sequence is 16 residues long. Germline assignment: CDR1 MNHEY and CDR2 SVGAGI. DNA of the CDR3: TGTGCCAGCAGTTACCTCGGGAACTCTGGGGCCAACGTCCTGACTTTC. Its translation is CASSYLGNSGANVLTF.

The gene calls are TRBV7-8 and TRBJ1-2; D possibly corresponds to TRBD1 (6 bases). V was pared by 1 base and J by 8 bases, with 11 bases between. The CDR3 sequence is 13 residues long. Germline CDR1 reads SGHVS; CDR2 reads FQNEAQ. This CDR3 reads CASSLVGAQGYTF. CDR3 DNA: TGTGCCAGCAGCTTAGTGGGGGCGCAAGGCTACACCTTC.

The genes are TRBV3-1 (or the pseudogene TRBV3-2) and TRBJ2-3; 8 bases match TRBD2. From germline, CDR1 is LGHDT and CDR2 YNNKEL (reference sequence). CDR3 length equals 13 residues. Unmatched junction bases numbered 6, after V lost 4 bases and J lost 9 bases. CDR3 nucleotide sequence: TGTGCCAGCAGCCGGACTAGCCATGAAACGCAGTATTTT. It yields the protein CASSRTSHETQYF.

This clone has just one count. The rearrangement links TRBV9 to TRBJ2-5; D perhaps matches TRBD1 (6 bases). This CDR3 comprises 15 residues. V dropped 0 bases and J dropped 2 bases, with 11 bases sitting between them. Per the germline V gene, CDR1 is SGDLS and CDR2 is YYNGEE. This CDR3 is CASSVGTAFQETQYF. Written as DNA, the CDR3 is TGTGCCAGCAGCGTAGGGACAGCCTTTCAAGAGACCCAGTACTTC.

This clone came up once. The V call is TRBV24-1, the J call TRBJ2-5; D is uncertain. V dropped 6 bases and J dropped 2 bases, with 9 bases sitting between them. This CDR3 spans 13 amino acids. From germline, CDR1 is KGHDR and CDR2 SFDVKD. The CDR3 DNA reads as TGTGCCACCAGTAAACATAAACAAGAGACCCAGTACTTC. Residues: CATSKHKQETQYF.

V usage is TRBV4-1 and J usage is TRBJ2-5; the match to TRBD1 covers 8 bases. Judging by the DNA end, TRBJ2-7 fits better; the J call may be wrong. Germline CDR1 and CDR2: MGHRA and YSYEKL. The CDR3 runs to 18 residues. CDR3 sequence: CASSQDFPWQDRDYEQYF. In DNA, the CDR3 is TGCGCCAGCAGCCAAGATTTCCCTTGGCAGGACAGGGACTACGAGCAGTACTTC.

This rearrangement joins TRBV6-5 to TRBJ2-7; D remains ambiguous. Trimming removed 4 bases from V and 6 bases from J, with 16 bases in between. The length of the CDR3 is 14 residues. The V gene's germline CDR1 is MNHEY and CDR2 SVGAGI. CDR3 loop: CASSSPPVSSEQYF. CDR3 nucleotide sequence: TGTGCCAGCAGTTCCCCTCCTGTATCGAGCGAGCAGTACTTC.

CDR3 sequence: CASSSLTACNVLTF. DNA for the CDR3: TGTGCCAGCAGCAGTCTAACCGCCTGTAACGTCCTGACTTTC. The genes are TRBV21-1 and TRBJ2-6; the table calls TRBD2, which could not be checked here. TRBV21-1 is marked as a pseudogene. The CDR3 contains 14 residues.

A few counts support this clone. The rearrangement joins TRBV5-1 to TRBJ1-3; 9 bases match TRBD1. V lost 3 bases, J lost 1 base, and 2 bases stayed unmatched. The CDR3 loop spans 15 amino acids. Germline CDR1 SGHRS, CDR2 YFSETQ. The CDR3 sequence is CASSWTGASGNTIYF. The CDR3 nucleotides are TGCGCCAGCAGCTGGACAGGGGCGTCTGGAAACACCATATATTTT.

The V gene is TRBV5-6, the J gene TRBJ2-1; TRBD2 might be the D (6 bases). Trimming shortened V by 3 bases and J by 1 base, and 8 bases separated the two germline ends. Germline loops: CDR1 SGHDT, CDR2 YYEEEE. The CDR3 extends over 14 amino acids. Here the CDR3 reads CASSWGVSYNEQFF. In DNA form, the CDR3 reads TGTGCCAGCAGCTGGGGGGTGTCCTACAATGAGCAGTTCTTC.

The CDR3 region has the DNA TGTGCCAGTATATCGAGGGATACCGGGGAGCTGTTTTTT. Amino acid sequence: CASISRDTGELFF. The chain couples TRBV19 to TRBJ2-2, with D possibly being TRBD2 (5 bases). Trimming stripped 7 bases from V and 5 bases from J, with 11 bases between. CDR3 length equals 13 residues. Germline CDR1 LNHDA, CDR2 SQIVND (reference sequence).

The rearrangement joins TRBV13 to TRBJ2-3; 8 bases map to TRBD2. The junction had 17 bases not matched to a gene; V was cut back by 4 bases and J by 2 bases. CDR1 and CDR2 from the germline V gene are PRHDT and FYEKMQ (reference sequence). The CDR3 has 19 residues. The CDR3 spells CASSSLRKGGGGTTDTQYF. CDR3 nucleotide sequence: TGTGCCAGCAGCTCCCTCCGGAAGGGTGGCGGGGGGACCACAGATACGCAGTATTTT.

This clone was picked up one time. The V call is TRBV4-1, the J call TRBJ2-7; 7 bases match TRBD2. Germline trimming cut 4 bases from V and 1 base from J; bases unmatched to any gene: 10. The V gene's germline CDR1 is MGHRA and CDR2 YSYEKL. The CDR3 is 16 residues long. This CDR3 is CASSRAMDGGSYEQYF. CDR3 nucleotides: TGCGCCAGCAGCCGCGCGATGGACGGGGGGTCCTACGAGCAGTACTTC.

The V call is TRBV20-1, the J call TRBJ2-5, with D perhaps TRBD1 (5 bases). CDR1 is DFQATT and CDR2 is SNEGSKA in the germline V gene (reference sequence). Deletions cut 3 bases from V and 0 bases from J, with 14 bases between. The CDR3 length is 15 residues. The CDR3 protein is CSASPEPGYQETQYF. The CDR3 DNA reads TGCAGTGCTAGTCCCGAGCCAGGGTACCAAGAGACCCAGTACTTC.